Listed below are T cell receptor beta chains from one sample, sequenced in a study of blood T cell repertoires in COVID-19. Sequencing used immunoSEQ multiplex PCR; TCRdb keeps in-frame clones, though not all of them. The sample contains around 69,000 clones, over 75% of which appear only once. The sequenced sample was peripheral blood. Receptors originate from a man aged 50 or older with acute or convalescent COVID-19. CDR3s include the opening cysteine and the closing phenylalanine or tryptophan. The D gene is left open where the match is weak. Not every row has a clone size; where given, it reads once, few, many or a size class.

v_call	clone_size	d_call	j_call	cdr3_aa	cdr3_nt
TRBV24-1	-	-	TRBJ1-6	CATSDLGRSSYNSPLHF	TGTGCCACCAGTGATTTGGGTAGGAGCTCCTATAATTCACCCCTCCACTTT
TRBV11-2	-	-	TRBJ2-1	CASSPMGGDHEQFF	TGTGCCAGCAGCCCAATGGGCGGGGACCATGAGCAGTTCTTC
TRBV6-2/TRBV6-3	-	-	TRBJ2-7	CASSFEAGSSYEQYF	TGTGCCAGCAGTTTCGAGGCGGGGAGCTCCTACGAGCAGTACTTC
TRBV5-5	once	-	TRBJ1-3	CASSLRDTARAGNTIYF	TGTGCCAGCAGCTTGAGAGACACCGCGAGGGCTGGAAACACCATATATTTT
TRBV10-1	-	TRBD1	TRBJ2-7	CASRDRGYEQYF	TGCGCCTCACGGGACAGGGGCTACGAGCAGTACTTC
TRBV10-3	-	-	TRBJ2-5	CAISDEKETQYF	TGTGCCATCAGTGACGAGAAAGAGACCCAGTACTTC
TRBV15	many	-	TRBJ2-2	CATSTIQGSDTGELFF	TGTGCCACCAGCACGATACAGGGTAGCGACACCGGGGAGCTGTTTTTT
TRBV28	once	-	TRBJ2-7	CASSSPEERNYEQYF	TGTGCCAGCAGTTCCCCAGAGGAGAGAAACTACGAGCAGTACTTC
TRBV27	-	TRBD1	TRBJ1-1	CASSFRPGQGRGTEAFF	TGTGCCAGCAGTTTCCGACCGGGACAGGGGAGAGGCACTGAAGCTTTCTTT
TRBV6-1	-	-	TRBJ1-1	CASSPMGAVFFF	TGTGCCAGCAGCCCCATGGGGGCGGTCTTTTTCTTT
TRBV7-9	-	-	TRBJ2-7	CASSFADSYEQYF	TGTGCCAGCAGCTTCGCAGATTCCTACGAGCAGTACTTC
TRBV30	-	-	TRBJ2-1	CAWGRWGQAREQFF	TGTGCCTGGGGCCGATGGGGGCAGGCGAGGGAGCAGTTCTTC
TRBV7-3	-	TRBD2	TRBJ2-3	CASSLTHAVGLAGVSSTDTQYF	TGTGCCAGCAGCTTAACGCATGCGGTTGGGCTAGCGGGGGTCTCTAGCACAGATACGCAGTATTTT
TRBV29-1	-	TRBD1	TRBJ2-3	CSSSWTGGTDTQYF	TGCAGCTCATCCTGGACAGGGGGCACAGATACGCAGTATTTT
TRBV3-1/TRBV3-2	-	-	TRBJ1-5	CASSQDSQGGQPQHF	TGTGCCAGCAGCCAAGATTCTCAGGGTGGGCAGCCCCAGCATTTT
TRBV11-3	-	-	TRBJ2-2	CASSFWGQATGELFF	TGTGCCAGCAGCTTTTGGGGGCAAGCCACCGGGGAGCTGTTTTTT
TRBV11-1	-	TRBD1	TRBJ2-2	CASSPDGQGEFGELFF	TGTGCCAGCAGCCCAGACGGACAGGGGGAATTCGGGGAGCTGTTTTTT
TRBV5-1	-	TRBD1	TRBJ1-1	CASSFEGQGRTEAFF	TGCGCCAGCAGCTTTGAAGGACAGGGTAGAACTGAAGCTTTCTTT
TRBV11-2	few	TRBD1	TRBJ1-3	CASNTQGAGNTIYF	TGTGCCAGCAACACACAGGGGGCTGGAAACACCATATATTTT
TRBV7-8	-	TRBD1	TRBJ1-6	CASSSDRTGRSPLHF	TGTGCCAGCAGCTCCGATCGGACAGGGCGATCACCCCTCCACTTT
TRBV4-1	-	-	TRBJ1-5	CASSQERGSWPQHF	TGCGCCAGCAGCCAAGAGAGGGGGTCGTGGCCCCAGCATTTT
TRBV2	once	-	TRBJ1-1	CASSPDSMNTEAFF	TGTGCCAGCAGTCCAGACAGCATGAACACTGAAGCTTTCTTT
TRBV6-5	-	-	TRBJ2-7	CASSLRGGGPYEQYF	TGTGCCAGCAGTTTGAGAGGGGGGGGCCCCTACGAGCAGTACTTC
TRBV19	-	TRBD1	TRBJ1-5	CASDPRGLNQPQHF	TGTGCCAGTGACCCCAGGGGGCTCAATCAGCCCCAGCATTTT
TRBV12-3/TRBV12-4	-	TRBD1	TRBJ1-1	CASSLGQGSEAFF	TGTGCCAGCAGTTTGGGACAGGGTTCTGAAGCTTTCTTT
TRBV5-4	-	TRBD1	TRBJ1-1	CASSGDSMNTEAFF	TGTGCCAGCAGCGGGGACAGCATGAACACTGAAGCTTTCTTT
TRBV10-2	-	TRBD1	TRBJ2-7	CATRGQGAAYEQYF	TGCGCCACCAGGGGACAGGGGGCAGCCTACGAGCAGTACTTC
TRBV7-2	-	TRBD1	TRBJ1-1	CASSWTGERGSVAFF	TGTGCCAGCAGCTGGACAGGCGAAAGGGGCTCGGTCGCTTTCTTT
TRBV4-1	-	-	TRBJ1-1	CASSQDRRLEGEAFF	TGCGCCAGCAGCCAAGATAGACGGCTGGAGGGTGAAGCTTTCTTT
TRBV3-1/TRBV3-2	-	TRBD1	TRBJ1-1	CASSQGQGAVAFF	TGTGCCAGCAGCCAAGGACAGGGGGCGGTGGCTTTCTTT
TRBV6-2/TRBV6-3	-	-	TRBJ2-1	CASSSQGNEQFF	TGTGCCAGCAGTTCCCAGGGCAATGAGCAGTTCTTC
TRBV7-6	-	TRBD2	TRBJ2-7	CASSSSSGFYSYEQYF	TGTGCCAGCAGCTCATCTAGCGGGTTTTACTCCTACGAGCAGTACTTC
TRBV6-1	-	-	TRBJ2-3	CASSEGGGGLDTQYF	TGTGCCAGCAGTGAAGGTGGGGGGGGCCTAGATACGCAGTATTTT
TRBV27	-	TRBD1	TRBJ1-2	CASSYRGMGYGYTF	TGTGCCAGCAGTTACAGGGGGATGGGGTATGGCTACACCTTC
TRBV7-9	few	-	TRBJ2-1	CASSRRVSSHSYNEQFF	TGTGCCAGCAGCCGCAGGGTTTCGAGTCACTCCTACAATGAGCAGTTCTTC
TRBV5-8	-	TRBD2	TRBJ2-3	CASSWRGFRTDTQYF	TGTGCCAGCAGCTGGCGGGGGTTTCGCACAGATACGCAGTATTTT
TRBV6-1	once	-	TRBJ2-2	CASRTSNTGELFF	TGTGCCAGCAGAACATCGAACACCGGGGAGCTGTTTTTT
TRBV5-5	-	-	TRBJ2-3	CASSPIIGRGADTQYF	TGTGCCAGCAGCCCCATCATTGGCAGGGGTGCAGATACGCAGTATTTT
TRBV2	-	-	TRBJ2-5	CASSYRVSSGETQYF	TGTGCCAGCAGCTACAGGGTTTCCTCCGGAGAGACCCAGTACTTC
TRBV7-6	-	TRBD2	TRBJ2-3	CASSLIAGGIDTDTQYF	TGTGCCAGCAGCCTAATAGCGGGGGGGATCGACACAGATACGCAGTATTTT
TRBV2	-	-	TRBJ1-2	CASSVRAGSGYTF	TGTGCCAGCAGTGTTCGGGCAGGGTCGGGCTACACCTTC
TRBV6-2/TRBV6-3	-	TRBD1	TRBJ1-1	CASSQREQGEAFF	TGTGCCAGCAGTCAACGAGAACAGGGGGAAGCTTTCTTT
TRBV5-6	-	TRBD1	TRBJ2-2	CASSIPGQASRELFF	TGTGCCAGCAGCATACCGGGACAGGCATCCAGGGAGCTGTTTTTT
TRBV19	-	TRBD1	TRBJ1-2	CASMPVRGLGGFNYGYTF	TGTGCCAGTATGCCCGTGAGGGGGCTCGGAGGTTTTAACTATGGCTACACCTTC
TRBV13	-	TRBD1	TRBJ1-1	CAGQPGTGIMNTEAFF	TGTGCCGGACAGCCGGGGACAGGGATCATGAACACTGAAGCTTTCTTT
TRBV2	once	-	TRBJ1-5	CASSEVRTYKSNQPQHF	TGTGCCAGCAGTGAAGTGCGGACATATAAAAGCAATCAGCCCCAGCATTTT
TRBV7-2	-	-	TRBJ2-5	CASSLDGRDRETQYF	TGTGCCAGCAGCTTAGATGGGAGAGATAGGGAGACCCAGTACTTC
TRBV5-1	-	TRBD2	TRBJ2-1	CASNGGAGDNEQFF	TGCGCCAGCAACGGGGGGGCCGGGGACAATGAGCAGTTCTTC
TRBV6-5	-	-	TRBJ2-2	CASSYSRQGSTGELFF	TGTGCCAGCAGTTACTCGCGGCAGGGATCCACCGGGGAGCTGTTTTTT
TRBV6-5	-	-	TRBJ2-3	CASKIGSEPTDTQYF	TGTGCCAGCAAGATCGGGAGCGAGCCTACAGATACGCAGTATTTT
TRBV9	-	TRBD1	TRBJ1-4	CASSATGGRTEKLFF	TGTGCCAGCAGCGCCACAGGGGGTCGGACTGAAAAACTGTTTTTT
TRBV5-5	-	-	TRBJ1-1	CASSLAGSEAFF	TGTGCCAGCAGCTTGGCAGGTAGTGAAGCTTTCTTT
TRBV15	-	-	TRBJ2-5	CATSRRQIETQYF	TGTGCCACCAGCAGACGACAGATAGAGACCCAGTACTTC
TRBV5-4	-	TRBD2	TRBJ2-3	CASSPSGGKTDTQYF	TGTGCCAGCAGCCCTAGCGGGGGGAAGACAGATACGCAGTATTTT
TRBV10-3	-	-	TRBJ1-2	CAISELGDYGYTF	TGTGCCATCAGTGAGTTGGGCGACTATGGCTACACCTTC
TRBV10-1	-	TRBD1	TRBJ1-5	CASSHQQGRDQPQHF	TGCGCCAGCAGCCACCAACAGGGGCGGGATCAGCCCCAGCATTTT
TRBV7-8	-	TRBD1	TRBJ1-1	CASSSRQGAEVAEAFF	TGTGCCAGCAGCAGCCGACAGGGGGCGGAGGTAGCTGAAGCTTTCTTT